The rows below give T cell receptor beta chains drawn from one sample of a study of beta chain features in type 1 diabetes. TCRdb's table, derived via immunoSEQ multiplex PCR, lists solely in-frame clones and lacks some. This table holds about 210,000 clones, roughly a tenth found once. The sequenced sample was central memory CD4+ T cells from blood. Receptors were obtained from a man aged 18 to 30 in good health. Each CDR3 is given without its conserved first and last residue. Each record gives: D gene, V gene, J gene, CDR3 protein. A D gene is named only where the DNA matches it firmly.

d_call: TRBD1
v_call: TRBV11-2
j_call: TRBJ2-2
cdr3_aa: ASSDRRGPTGELF

d_call: .
v_call: TRBV19
j_call: TRBJ2-1
cdr3_aa: ASRGDAANEQF

d_call: TRBD1
v_call: TRBV7-2
j_call: TRBJ1-3
cdr3_aa: ASSLNRQGAGNTIY

d_call: TRBD1
v_call: TRBV6-5
j_call: TRBJ2-7
cdr3_aa: ASSSTGGSYEQY

d_call: .
v_call: TRBV30
j_call: TRBJ1-1
cdr3_aa: AWSVPGQRNTEAF

d_call: .
v_call: TRBV5-1
j_call: TRBJ2-7
cdr3_aa: ASSRGDSYEQY

d_call: TRBD1
v_call: TRBV29-1
j_call: .
cdr3_aa: SPTGATGECCEQY

d_call: TRBD1
v_call: TRBV7-2
j_call: TRBJ1-5
cdr3_aa: ASSRTGALSYSNQPQH

d_call: TRBD2
v_call: TRBV5-1
j_call: TRBJ2-3
cdr3_aa: ASSRTSGNEDTQY

d_call: TRBD2
v_call: TRBV25-1
j_call: TRBJ2-7
cdr3_aa: ASSDLAGVYEQY

d_call: TRBD2
v_call: TRBV4-3
j_call: TRBJ2-2
cdr3_aa: ASSQAPAGVNTGELF

d_call: .
v_call: TRBV19
j_call: TRBJ1-1
cdr3_aa: ASSIGSLASPNTEAF

d_call: TRBD1
v_call: TRBV30
j_call: TRBJ1-5
cdr3_aa: AWVDGGQGDQPQH

d_call: .
v_call: TRBV6-6
j_call: TRBJ1-2
cdr3_aa: ASAREGGGYT

d_call: .
v_call: TRBV6-6
j_call: TRBJ2-2
cdr3_aa: ASRPQGKNTGELF

d_call: .
v_call: TRBV30
j_call: TRBJ2-3
cdr3_aa: AWSVRASSTDTQY